Reported below is one T cell receptor beta chain. The sample is drawn from a study of T cell responses to AZD1222 COVID-19 vaccine. Generated by immunoSEQ multiplex PCR, the TCRdb table keeps only in-frame clones and is missing some. The sample lists 130,000 or so clones, over 90% occurring once. Trimming stripped 3 bases from V and 0 bases from J, with 15 bases between. The germline V gene encodes CDR1 LGHNT and CDR2 FRNRAP. The CDR3 has 17 residues. The origin of this receptor is an adult in good health. The material was peripheral blood, obtained on day 0 of AZD1222 vaccination. The gene calls are TRBV12-5 and TRBJ2-1; D remains ambiguous. The CDR3 spells CASGFVKAPSSYNEQFF. The CDR3 DNA reads TGTGCTAGTGGTTTTGTAAAGGCCCCGAGCTCCTACAATGAGCAGTTCTTC.